One sample yielded the 10 T cell receptor beta chains listed below, sequenced in a study of cytomegalovirus exposure and HLA in healthy donors (dated by TCRdb to 2016 to 2017). Library creation used the immunoSEQ multiplex PCR assay. For the multiplex PCR, a mixture combining 60 forward primers for TCR Vbeta segments and 13 reverse primers for TCR Jbeta segments was used. TCRdb obtained this table from immuneACCESS and retained in-frame rearrangements with V and J assigned. These tables miss some clones; where compared with another copy, unresolved V genes account for less than half of the shortfall, and the remainder is unexplained. Recorded for this sample are 95,000 to 100,000 clones; roughly 82% of them occurred a single time. The ten largest clones take up 8% to 9% of the sample. The specimen was PBMCs. Every receptor here comes from a human donor in good health.

The genes are TRBV30 and TRBJ2-5; 11 nucleotides align to TRBD2. The DNA end favors TRBJ2-7, so the J call may be wrong. There are 13 residues in the CDR3. The germline V gene encodes CDR1 GTSNPN and CDR2 SVGIG (reference sequence). CDR3 sequence reads: CAGTSGSGYEQYF. CDR3 nucleotides: TGTGCTGGAACTAGCGGGAGTGGGTACGAGCAGTACTTC.

This chain uses TRBV13 with TRBJ2-1; tentatively, D is TRBD1 (6 bases). The CDR3 has 14 residues. V was cut by 2 bases and J by 4 bases, with 9 bases left in between. Germline V CDR1 and CDR2: PRHDT, FYEKMQ (reference sequence). CDR3 nucleotide sequence: TGTGCCAGCAGCTTATGGACAGATTACAATGAGCAGTTCTTC. It yields the protein CASSLWTDYNEQFF.

This clone was counted once. The V gene is TRBV6-5, the J gene TRBJ2-4, with D perhaps TRBD1 (5 bases). The germline V and J ends were trimmed by 6 bases and 1 base, with 13 bases remaining between them. Per the germline V gene, CDR1 is MNHEY and CDR2 is SVGAGI. The CDR3 totals 15 residues. CDR3 DNA: TGTGCCAGCAGACGCTCGACAGTGGCCAAAAACATTCAGTACTTC. Amino acids: CASRRSTVAKNIQYF.

This chain connects TRBV6-5 to TRBJ1-2; no definite D call. The germline V gene encodes CDR1 MNHEY and CDR2 SVGAGI. Trimming pared 6 bases from V and 4 bases from J, leaving 9 bases between. The CDR3 sequence is 12 residues long. Here the CDR3 reads CASRERSYGYTF. CDR3 DNA: TGTGCCAGCAGGGAGAGGAGCTATGGCTACACCTTC.

The V call is TRBV10-2, the J call TRBJ2-3; D call uncertain. V was trimmed by 7 bases and J by 5 bases, leaving 4 bases between them. This CDR3 region has 10 residues. Germline V gene data show CDR1 as WSHSY and CDR2 as SAAADI. The CDR3 sequence is CASNGDTQYF. The CDR3 DNA is TGCGCCAGCAACGGAGATACGCAGTATTTT.

In DNA, the CDR3 is TGTGCCAGCTCACTACAGGGTCACGAGCAGTACTTC. Amino acids: CASSLQGHEQYF. The chain uses TRBV18 and TRBJ2-7; maybe TRBD1 (6 bases). The germline V and J ends were trimmed by 4 bases and 5 bases, with 9 bases remaining between them. There are 12 residues in the CDR3. The germline CDR1 and CDR2 sequences are KGHSH and LQKENI.

The chain links TRBV2 to TRBJ2-2; 9 bases line up with TRBD2. Germline loops: CDR1 SNHLY, CDR2 FYNNEI. Trimming removed 7 bases from V and 9 bases from J; junction bases left unmatched: 12. The CDR3 extends over 15 amino acids. The CDR3 loop reads CASTGSQGLARELFF. The CDR3 bases are TGTGCCAGCACAGGGTCGCAGGGACTAGCCCGGGAGCTGTTTTTT. Looking up the rest from reference TRBV2 and TRBJ2-2 gives the full variable domain: EPEVTQTPSHQVTQMGQEVILRCVPISNHLYFYWYRQILGQKVEFLVSFYNNEISEKSEIFDDQFSVERPDGSNFTLKIRSTKLEDSAMYFCASTGSQGLARELFFGEGSRLTVL.

On this clone: Mismatch with germline at one junction end may stem from a read error. The rearrangement joins TRBV2 to TRBJ1-2; possibly TRBD1 for D (5 bases). CDR3 length: 13 amino acids. Germline values: CDR1 SNHLY, CDR2 FYNNEI. Written as DNA, the CDR3 is TGTGCCACACAACAGGATCCTAACTATGGCTACATCTTC. Its translation: CATQQDPNYGYIF.

V and J are TRBV19 and TRBJ1-1; unclear D gene. V lost 6 bases and J lost 6, with 14 bases in between. CDR3 length: 13 residues. CDR1 is LNHDA and CDR2 is SQIVND in the germline V gene (reference sequence). The CDR3 protein is CASRSLEWAEAFF. The CDR3 coding sequence is TGTGCCAGTAGATCCCTGGAGTGGGCTGAAGCTTTCTTT. The full variable domain, its missing parts supplied by reference TRBV19 and TRBJ1-1, is DGGITQSPKYLFRKEGQNVTLSCEQNLNHDAMYWYRQDPGQGLRLIYYSQIVNDFQKGDIAEGYSVSREKKESFPLTVTSAQKNPTAFYLCASRSLEWAEAFFGQGTRLTVV.

This sequence joins TRBV5-1 and TRBJ2-1, with 10 bases lining up with TRBD2. The CDR3 is 15 amino acids. CDR1 is SGHRS, CDR2 YFSETQ, per germline. The trim removed 4 bases at V and 4 bases at J, leaving 5 bases unmatched. The CDR3 sequence is CASSTTSGAYNEQFF. DNA for the CDR3: TGCGCCAGCAGCACCACTAGCGGGGCTTACAATGAGCAGTTCTTC.